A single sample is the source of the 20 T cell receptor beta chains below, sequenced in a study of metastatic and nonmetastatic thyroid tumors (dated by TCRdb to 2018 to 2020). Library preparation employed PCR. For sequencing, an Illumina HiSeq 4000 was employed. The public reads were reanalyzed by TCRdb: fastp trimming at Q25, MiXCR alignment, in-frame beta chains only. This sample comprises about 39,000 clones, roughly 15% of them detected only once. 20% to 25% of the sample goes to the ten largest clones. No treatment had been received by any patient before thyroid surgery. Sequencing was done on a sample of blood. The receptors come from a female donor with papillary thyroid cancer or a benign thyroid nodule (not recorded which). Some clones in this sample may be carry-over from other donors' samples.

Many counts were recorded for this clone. The CDR3 loop is CSVLTGVNLHF. The CDR3 DNA is TGCAGCGTACTAACAGGGGTCAACCTCCACTTT. The chain carries TRBV29-1 and TRBJ1-6; TRBD1 matches at 7 bases. With V trimmed by 6 bases and J by 15 bases, 8 bases remained unmatched. CDR1 is SQVTM, CDR2 ANQGSEA, per germline. This CDR3 has 11 amino acids.

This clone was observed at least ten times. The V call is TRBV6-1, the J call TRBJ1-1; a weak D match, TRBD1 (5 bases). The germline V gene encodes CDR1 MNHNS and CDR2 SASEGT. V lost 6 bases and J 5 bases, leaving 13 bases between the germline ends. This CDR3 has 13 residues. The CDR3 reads CASRKLGGTEAFF. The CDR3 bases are TGTGCCAGCAGAAAACTGGGGGGGACTGAAGCTTTCTTT.

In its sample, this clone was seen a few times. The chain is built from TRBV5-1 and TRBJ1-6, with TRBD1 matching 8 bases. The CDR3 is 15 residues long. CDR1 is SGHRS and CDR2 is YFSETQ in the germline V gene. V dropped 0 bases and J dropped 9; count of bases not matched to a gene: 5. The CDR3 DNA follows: TGCGCCAGCAGCTTGGGGGGACAGGAGGGTTCACCCCTCCACTTT. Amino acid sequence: CASSLGGQEGSPLHF.

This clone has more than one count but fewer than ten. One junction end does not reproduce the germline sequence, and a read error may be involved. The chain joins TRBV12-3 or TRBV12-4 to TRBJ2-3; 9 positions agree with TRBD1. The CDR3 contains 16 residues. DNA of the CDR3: TGTGCCAGCATTCCACAGGGGGCAGATGGCACACATACGCAGTATTTT. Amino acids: CASIPQGADGTHTQYF.

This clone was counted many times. The DNA of the CDR3 is TGTGCCAGCAGTGGACTAGCGGGAGCCCACTCCTACAATGAGCAGTTCTTC. It translates to CASSGLAGAHSYNEQFF. The V call is TRBV12-3 or TRBV12-4, the J call TRBJ2-1; 13 nucleotides line up with TRBD2. Trimming cost V 5 bases and J 0 bases; bases outside gene matches: 4. The CDR3 sequence is 17 residues long.

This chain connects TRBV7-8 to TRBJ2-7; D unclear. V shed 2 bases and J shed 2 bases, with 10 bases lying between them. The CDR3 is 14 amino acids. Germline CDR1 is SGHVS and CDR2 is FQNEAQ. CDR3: CASSLTRATYEQYF. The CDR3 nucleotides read TGTGCCAGCAGCTTAACACGGGCCACCTACGAGCAGTACTTC.

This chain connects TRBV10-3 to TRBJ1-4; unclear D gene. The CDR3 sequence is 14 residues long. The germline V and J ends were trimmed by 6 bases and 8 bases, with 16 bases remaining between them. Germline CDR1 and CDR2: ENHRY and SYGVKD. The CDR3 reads CAIRVGFDLEKLFF. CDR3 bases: TGTGCCATCAGGGTGGGGTTCGACTTGGAAAAACTGTTTTTT.

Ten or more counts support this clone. CDR3 in DNA: TGTGCCAGCAGACCAAGCAACGAGGGCTCCAGAGAGCAGTACTTC. The encoded protein is CASRPSNEGSREQYF. The chain carries TRBV6-1 and TRBJ2-7; perhaps TRBD2 as D (5 bases). CDR1 is MNHNS and CDR2 is SASEGT in the germline V gene. Trimming pared 6 bases from V and 7 bases from J, leaving 22 bases between. The CDR3 extends over 15 amino acids.

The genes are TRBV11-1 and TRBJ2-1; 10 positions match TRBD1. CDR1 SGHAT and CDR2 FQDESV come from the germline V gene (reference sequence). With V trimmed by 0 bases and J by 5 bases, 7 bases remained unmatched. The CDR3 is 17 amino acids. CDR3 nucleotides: TGTGCCAGCAGCTTAGCCCCCGGGACAGGGGTCCACAATGAGCAGTTCTTC. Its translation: CASSLAPGTGVHNEQFF.

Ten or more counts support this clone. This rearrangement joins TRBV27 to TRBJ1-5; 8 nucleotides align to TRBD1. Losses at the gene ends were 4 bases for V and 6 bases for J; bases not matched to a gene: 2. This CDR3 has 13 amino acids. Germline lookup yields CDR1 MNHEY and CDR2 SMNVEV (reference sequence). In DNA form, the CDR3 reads TGTGCCAGCAGTTATCAGGGGGCTCAGCCCCAGCATTTT. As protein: CASSYQGAQPQHF.

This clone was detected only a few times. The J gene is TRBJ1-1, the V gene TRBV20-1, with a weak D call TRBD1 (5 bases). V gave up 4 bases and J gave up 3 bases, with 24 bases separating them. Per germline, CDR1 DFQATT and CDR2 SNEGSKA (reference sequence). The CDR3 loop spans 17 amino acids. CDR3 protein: CSAIPPPPAGRDTEAFF. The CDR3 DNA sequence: TGCAGTGCTATTCCCCCCCCCCCCGCAGGGAGAGACACTGAAGCTTTCTTT.

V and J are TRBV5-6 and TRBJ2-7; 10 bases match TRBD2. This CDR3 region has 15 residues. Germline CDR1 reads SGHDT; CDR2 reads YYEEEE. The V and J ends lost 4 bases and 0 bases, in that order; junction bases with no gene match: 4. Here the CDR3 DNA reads TGTGCCAGCAGCAGGAGCGGGAGGGCCTCCTACGAGCAGTACTTC. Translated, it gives CASSRSGRASYEQYF.

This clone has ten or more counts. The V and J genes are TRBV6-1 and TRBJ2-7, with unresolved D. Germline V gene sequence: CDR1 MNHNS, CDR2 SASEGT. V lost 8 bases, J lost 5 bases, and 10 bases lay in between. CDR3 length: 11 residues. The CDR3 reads CASYYGNEQYF. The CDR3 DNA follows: TGTGCCAGCTATTACGGAAACGAGCAGTACTTC.

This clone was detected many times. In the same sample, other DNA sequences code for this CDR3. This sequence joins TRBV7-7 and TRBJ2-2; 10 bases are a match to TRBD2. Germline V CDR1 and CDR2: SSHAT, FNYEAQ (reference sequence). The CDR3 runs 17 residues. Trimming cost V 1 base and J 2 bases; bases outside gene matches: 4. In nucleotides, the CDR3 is TGTGCCAGCAGCTTAGAAGCTAGCGGGAGTAACACCGGGGAGCTGTTTTTT. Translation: CASSLEASGSNTGELFF.

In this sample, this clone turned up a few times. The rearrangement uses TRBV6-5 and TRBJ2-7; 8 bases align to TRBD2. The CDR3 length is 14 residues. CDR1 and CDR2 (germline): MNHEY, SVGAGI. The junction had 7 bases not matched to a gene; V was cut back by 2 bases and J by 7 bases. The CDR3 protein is CASSYPGGGQEQYF. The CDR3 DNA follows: TGTGCCAGCAGTTACCCGGGGGGGGGGCAGGAGCAGTACTTC.

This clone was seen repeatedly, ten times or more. In DNA form, the CDR3 reads TGCAGCGTTGAAAGGGGTTTAAACACTGAAGCTTTCTTT. Translating gives CSVERGLNTEAFF. The V and J genes are TRBV29-1 and TRBJ1-1, with D perhaps matching TRBD1 (5 bases). CDR1 is SQVTM and CDR2 is ANQGSEA in the germline V gene. V was pared by 2 bases and J by 2 bases, with 9 bases between. This CDR3 spans 13 amino acids. The variable domain in full, with the rest retrieved from reference TRBV29-1 and TRBJ1-1, is SAVISQKPSRDICQRGTSLTIQCQVDSQVTMMFWYRQQPGQSLTLIATANQGSEATYESGFVIDKFPISRPNLTFSTLTVSNMSPEDSSIYLCSVERGLNTEAFFGQGTRLTVV.

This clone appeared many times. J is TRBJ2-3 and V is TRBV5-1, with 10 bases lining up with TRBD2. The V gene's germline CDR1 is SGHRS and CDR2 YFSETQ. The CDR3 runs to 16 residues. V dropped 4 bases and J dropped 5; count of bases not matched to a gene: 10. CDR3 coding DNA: TGCGCCAGCAGCGTCCCGCTAGCGGGAGAGGTAGATACGCAGTATTTT. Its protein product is CASSVPLAGEVDTQYF.

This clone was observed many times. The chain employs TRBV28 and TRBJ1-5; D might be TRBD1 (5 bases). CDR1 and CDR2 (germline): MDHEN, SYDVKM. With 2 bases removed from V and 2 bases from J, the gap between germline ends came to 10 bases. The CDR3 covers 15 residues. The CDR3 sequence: CASSLRLGGNQPQHF. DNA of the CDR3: TGTGCCAGCAGTTTAAGGCTAGGGGGCAATCAGCCCCAGCATTTT. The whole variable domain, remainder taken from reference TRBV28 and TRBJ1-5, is DVKVTQSSRYLVKRTGEKVFLECVQDMDHENMFWYRQDPGLGLRLIYFSYDVKMKEKGDIPEGYSVSREKKERFSLILESASTNQTSMYLCASSLRLGGNQPQHFGDGTRLSIL.

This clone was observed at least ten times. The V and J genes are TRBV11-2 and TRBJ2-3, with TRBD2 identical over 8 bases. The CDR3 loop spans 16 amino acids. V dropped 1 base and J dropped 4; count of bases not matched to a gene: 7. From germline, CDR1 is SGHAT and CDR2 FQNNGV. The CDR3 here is CASSLVGGRSADTQYF. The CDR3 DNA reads TGTGCCAGCAGCTTAGTCGGCGGGAGGAGCGCAGATACGCAGTATTTT.

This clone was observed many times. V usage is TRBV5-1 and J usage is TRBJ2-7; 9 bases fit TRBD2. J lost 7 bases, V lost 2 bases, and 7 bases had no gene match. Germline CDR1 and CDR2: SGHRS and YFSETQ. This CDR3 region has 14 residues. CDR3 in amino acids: CASSLGGRAGEQYF. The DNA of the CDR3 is TGCGCCAGCAGCTTAGGCGGGAGGGCCGGAGAGCAGTACTTC. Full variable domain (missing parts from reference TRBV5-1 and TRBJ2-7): KAGVTQTPRYLIKTRGQQVTLSCSPISGHRSVSWYQQTPGQGLQFLFEYFSETQRNKGNFPGRFSGRQFSNSRSEMNVSTLELGDSALYLCASSLGGRAGEQYFGPGTRLTVT.